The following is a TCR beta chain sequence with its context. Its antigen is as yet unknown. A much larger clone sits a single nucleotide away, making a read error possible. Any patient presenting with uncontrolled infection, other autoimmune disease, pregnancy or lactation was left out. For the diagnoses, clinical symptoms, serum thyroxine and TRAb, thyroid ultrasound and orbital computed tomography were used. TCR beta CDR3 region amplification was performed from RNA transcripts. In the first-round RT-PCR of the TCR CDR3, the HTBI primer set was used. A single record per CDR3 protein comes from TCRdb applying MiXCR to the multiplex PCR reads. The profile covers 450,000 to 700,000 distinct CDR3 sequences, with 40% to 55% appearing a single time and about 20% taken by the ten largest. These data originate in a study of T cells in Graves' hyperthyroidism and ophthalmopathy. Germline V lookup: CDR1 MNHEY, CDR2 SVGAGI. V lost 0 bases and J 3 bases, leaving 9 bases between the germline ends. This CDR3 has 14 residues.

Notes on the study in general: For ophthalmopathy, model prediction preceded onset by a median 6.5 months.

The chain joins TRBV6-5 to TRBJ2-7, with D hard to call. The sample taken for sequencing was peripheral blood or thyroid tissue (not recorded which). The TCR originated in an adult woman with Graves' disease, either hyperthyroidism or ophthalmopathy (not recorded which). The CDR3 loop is CASSYSVQFYEQYF. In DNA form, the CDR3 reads TGTGCCAGCAGTTACTCGGTCCAATTCTACGAGCAGTACTTC.